The clone carrying this T cell receptor beta chain was counted once. Its target is not known. This record belongs to a study of T-cell memory formation after mild COVID-19. This CDR3 is 13 amino acids long. Trimming removed 6 bases from V and 2 bases from J, with 11 bases in between. TCRdb reanalysed the 5' RACE reads using MiXCR and keeps one entry per CDR3 protein. The sample shows approximately 480,000 distinct CDR3 sequences, 15% to 20% of them seen only once. Whole-study findings and limits: Day 15 to 85 contracting clones showed balanced CD4/CD8; day 15 to 37 expanders favored CD4+.

J is TRBJ2-7 and V is TRBV12-3 or TRBV12-4; D is uncertain. The sample comprised PBMCs or a T cell subset sorted from them (not recorded which). This TCR was recovered from an adult woman who had mild COVID-19 (a few samples of this study predate the infection). Cell type and time point are not known. CDR3 protein: CASSSGRPYEQYF. The DNA of the CDR3 is TGTGCCAGCAGCTCCGGCCGACCCTACGAGCAGTACTTC.